This T cell receptor beta chain emerged from a study of blood T cell repertoires in COVID-19. Study-level information: The cDNA or gDNA used as material had been derived from T cells, B-cell-depleted T cells, or PBMCs.

CDR3 size: 15 residues. With 0 bases removed from V and 6 bases from J, the gap between germline ends came to 11 bases. The germline V gene encodes CDR1 MRHNA and CDR2 SNTAGT. As handled by the study authors: Reference gene primer amplification gave estimated nucleated cell counts. Clones were sequenced by immunoSEQ multiplex PCR, and TCRdb holds only the in-frame ones, with some missing. Clone size and the V and J calls come from that table; the DNA yielded D and trimming. The table records some 220,000 clones, about 84% of them present only once. The origin of this receptor is a human donor in a cohort sampled during active COVID-19. The specimen sequenced was peripheral blood. The genes are TRBV6-4 and TRBJ2-2; a weak D match, TRBD1 (5 bases). This CDR3 reads CASSDSTEGAGELFF. Here the CDR3 DNA reads TGTGCCAGCAGTGACTCGACAGAAGGTGCCGGGGAGCTGTTTTTT.